The clone carrying this T cell receptor (beta chain) occurred many times. Its antigen remains unknown. This record belongs to a study of T-cell memory formation after mild COVID-19. TCRalpha and TCRbeta libraries used 5'RACE with constant-segment primers and UMIs. TCRdb itself ran the 5' RACE reads through MiXCR, one entry per CDR3 protein. The repertoire holds around 340,000 distinct CDR3 sequences, with 13% to 15% as singletons. Study-wide findings and caveats: Those CD4+ clones that contracted were mainly in CM and EM (CD8+ ones in EMRA). Among clones contracting day 15 to 85, CD4/CD8 was balanced, whereas later expanders leaned CD4+.

Germline V lookup: CDR1 SGHDT, CDR2 YYEEEE. The CDR3 is 16 amino acids. Unmatched junction bases numbered 11, after V lost 4 bases and J lost 2 bases. Sequenced input: PBMCs or a T cell subset sorted from them (not recorded which). This chain connects TRBV5-6 to TRBJ2-5; 7 bases are shared with TRBD1. This sequence was found in a man between 18 and 35 years old who had mild COVID-19 (a few samples of this study predate the infection). Cell type and time point are not known. DNA of the CDR3: TGTGCCAGCAGCCCCCCGCCGGGACAGCATCAAGAGACCCAGTACTTC. Translated, it gives CASSPPPGQHQETQYF. The variable domain in full, completed from reference TRBV5-6 and TRBJ2-5, reads DAGVTQSPTHLIKTRGQQVTLRCSPKSGHDTVSWYQQALGQGPQFIFQYYEEEERQRGNFPDRFSGHQFPNYSSELNVNALLLGDSALYLCASSPPPGQHQETQYFGPGTRLLVL.